This T cell receptor (beta chain) was sequenced for a study of cytomegalovirus exposure and HLA in healthy donors (dated by TCRdb to 2017 to 2019). Regarding the study in general: An earlier analysis of roughly 500 of the donors reported about 250 Gb of sequence data and some 120 million unique TCR beta sequences from 190 million or so T cells. To predict cytomegalovirus infection status, the study brought together high-throughput TCR immunosequencing, statistical association of individual TCRs with disease status, and machine learning. Donor age, sex, ethnicity and CMV serostatus were compiled together with the repertoire data. The study aimed to test whether cataloging public T cell receptors could reveal signatures of past pathogen exposure. Among some 410 genotyped donors of the cohort, an average of around 240,000 unique TCR beta nucleotide sequences was sequenced per donor, of which roughly 17% were non-productive. A later analysis re-examined previously published TCR beta repertoires from more than 650 donors and added high-resolution HLA genotyping to investigate patterns of TCR occurrence. About 300 gigabases of sequencing data and tens of millions of unique TCR sequences were included in an early release covering about 600 HLA-typed donors. Class I and class II HLA loci were covered by the typing at four-digit resolution. Rather than drawing on any new phenotypic data, the later analysis identified candidate immune exposures from TCR beta sequences and the way those sequences occurred across donors. The T cell repertoires of 666 subjects were profiled by immunosequencing and related to cytomegalovirus serostatus. In an earlier analysis of roughly 540 of the donors, high-throughput TCR beta sequencing was used to judge whether each TCR beta V gene segment behaved as functional or pseudogenic. A later genetic analysis used genome-wide SNP genotypes for about 60% of the roughly 670 donors, treating that subset as a discovery cohort. All discovery cohort repertoires had been generated using a single sequencing platform. Roughly five DR-DQ haplotypes were handled as single units for association and clustering because linkage in the cohort was strong. Of the 398 genotyped donors, approximately 83% fell in the genetic ancestry cluster associated with self-reported Caucasian donors. Besides the first cohort of 550 to 750 subjects, a separate validation cohort made up of over 100 different subjects was used. Typing coverage varied by locus: about 629-640 donors for A, B, C, DRB1 and DQB1; approximately 560 for DQA1; nearly 610 for DPA1; more than 450 for DPB1. What the research found in general, with its limitations: Because HLA typing was unavailable for some donors at each locus, only the typed subset was used in association tests. When HLA alleles, especially DR and DQ, strongly co-occurred, TCR associations were difficult to assign to individual alleles. In vitro tests confirmed that three of the cytomegalovirus-associated TCR beta chains recognize cytomegalovirus antigens. Several of the top co-occurrence clusters appeared to be linked to parvovirus B19, influenza, CMV and Epstein-Barr virus, according to a later analysis. Compared with equally common non-associated chains, HLA-associated TCR beta chains in a later analysis were more clonally expanded and had lower generation probabilities. Most TCR sequences were observed very rarely across donors, whereas some public TCRs were present in many individuals. Compared with the approximately 600-donor mean, donors in an Asian-associated ancestry cluster had fewer N-insertions in productive TCRs, according to a later genetic analysis. In an earlier analysis of around 600 of the donors, most TCR beta V segments were observed in productive rearrangements about 87% or about 30% of the time, broadly matching IMGT annotations. In a later analysis, TCR association rates were found to vary across HLA loci, with the most associated TCRs seen for DRB1 alleles and the fewest for HLA-C alleles. An association between a missense DCLRE1C variant and V-gene and J-gene trimming of TCR beta chains was found in a later genetic analysis and replicated in an independent cohort. According to a later analysis, most CMV-associated TCR beta chains appeared to be HLA-restricted, and the HLA associations seemed to be driven largely by CMV exposure. Because counts were too low, about 17 rarely observed V segments, including chromosome 9 orphons, were excluded from the earlier analysis of 587 of the donors. Roughly uniform sequencing depth across donors was assumed in presence/absence analyses, although this assumption may not hold. It was suggested by the authors that the approach could potentially be generalized to other disease states and immunological phenotypes. A further reported finding was that TCR beta sequences accurately predicted the HLA-A and HLA-B alleles for most subjects in the first cohort. CMV serostatus was the only immune exposure information available for the cohort. The sequencing pipeline was judged likely to have produced a cluster of highly shared sequence variants as a technical artifact. At a false discovery rate of 0.05, a later analysis linked around 17,000 TCR beta sequences to specific HLA alleles. The study listed 164 TCR beta chains as associated with cytomegalovirus. Only TCR beta chains were sequenced in this cohort, and the absence of alpha or paired-chain data limited detectable features. Correlated functional status among segregating V segments might be attributable to linkage disequilibrium, but an unknown experimental factor could not be ruled out. In both the original and validation cohorts, the classifier was reported to diagnose cytomegalovirus status with high specificity and sensitivity. Some IMGT-functional V segments, including TRBV6-2 and TRBV6-3, could not be told apart with the 87-base-pair reads, so those segments were excluded.

A note on this clone: Its recognized antigen is unknown. Base qualities are missing; no much larger clone stands one base away.

CDR1 is given as SGHRS and CDR2 as YFSETQ, both from the germline V gene. Ends trimmed: V by 1 base, J by 0 bases; bases unmatched to a gene: 4. CDR3 length: 16 amino acids, cysteine to phenylalanine. Kept here is only the CDR3 DNA, which spans 48 bases and is read in frame from base 1. Library method: the immunoSEQ multiplex PCR assay. The multiplex PCR relied on a mix of 60 forward primers for TCR Vbeta segments and 13 reverse primers for TCR Jbeta segments. A multiplex PCR assay on genomic DNA amplified the CDR3 region of rearranged TCR beta genes. The Illumina HiSeq System was used to sequence the amplified TCR beta libraries as 87-base-pair reads. The paper's data handling went like this. A later analysis tallied 75 million to 85 million unique TCR beta chains across the approximately 670 repertoires, and some 10 million of those chains were shared by two or more donors. Raw reads were error-corrected and collapsed into unique sequences by a nearest-neighbor algorithm in which closely related sequences were merged to remove PCR and sequencing errors. CDR3 sequences were aligned to IMGT reference sequences to assign V, D and J gene segments. Each retained sequence needed at least a six-nucleotide match to both a V gene segment and a J gene segment. A rearrangement was called productive if the CDR3 had no stop codons and remained in frame with V and J, and every other rearrangement was called non-productive. Following IMGT convention, CDR3 was defined as the stretch from the second conserved V-encoded cysteine to the conserved J-encoded phenylalanine. The earlier analysis of some 600 of the donors excluded sequences that lacked an unambiguous match to a single V gene segment. An earlier analysis of almost 600 of the donors classified V segments as functional when productive rearrangements were above 56.7% and as segregating when the standard deviation between donors was above 5%. A statistical classification framework was built to diagnose cytomegalovirus status from the catalog of TCR beta chain sequences. V and J gene assignment, in a later analysis, came from comparing TCR nucleotide sequences with IMGT/GENE-DB human TR gene sequences. The TCRdist pipeline was used in a later analysis to assign CDR3 sequences and most-parsimonious VDJ recombination scenarios. In a later analysis, every TCR beta chain was defined by the combination of its CDR3 amino acid sequence and its V-gene family, and reads without a unique V-gene family were dropped. A later analysis removed 592 highly shared, low-generation-probability nucleotide sequences to deal with suspected cross-contamination and a sequencing artifact. A later analysis calculated a clonal expansion index for each public chain from normalized within-repertoire ranks of inferred template counts. A later analysis computed generation probabilities with a VDJ recombination model fitted to out-of-frame rearrangements, and checked the results against IGoR. Hypergeometric tests were used in a later analysis to score TCR-TCR, TCR-HLA and TCR-CMV co-occurrence, with a repertoire-size bias correction applied to the TCR pairs. A later analysis estimated false discovery rates by permuting HLA or CMV assignments 20 times. A later analysis grouped co-occurring TCRs with DBSCAN, adding TCRdist sequence similarity when clustering within HLA-allele-positive subsets. For co-occurrence clustering, repertoires with fewer than 30,000 or more than 120,000 public chains were excluded, along with several repertoires with anomalous nucleotide sharing. This immuneACCESS table, as held by TCRdb, lists in-frame sequences with V and J called but not all clones. Of the missing ones, under half trace to an unresolved V gene in checked studies; the others have no known cause. V and J calls and clone size are those listed in that table; D and trimming were worked out from the DNA. This sample lists 100,000 to 150,000 clones; 83% were detected once. The leading ten clones occupy about 1.2% of the sample.

The cohort was made up of several hundred healthy bone marrow donors. All cohort members were sampled while nominally healthy, although unrecorded immune exposures were likely present. The donor was CMV seronegative and belonged to the group of 352 seronegative cohort members. A peripheral blood sample was provided by each donor, and peripheral blood mononuclear cells were used for TCR beta sequencing. The Qiagen DNeasy Blood Extraction Kit was used to extract genomic DNA from the blood cell samples. This TCR was recovered from a girl aged 2 to 9 in good health and CMV-seronegative. The sequencing sample was made of PBMCs. The rearranged segments are TRBV5-1 and TRBJ2-1; 7 central bases correspond to TRBD2. The CDR3 protein: CASSLSPSGSYNEQFF. The nucleotide sequence is TGCGCCAGCAGCTTGTCGCCTAGCGGCTCCTACAATGAGCAGTTCTTC.